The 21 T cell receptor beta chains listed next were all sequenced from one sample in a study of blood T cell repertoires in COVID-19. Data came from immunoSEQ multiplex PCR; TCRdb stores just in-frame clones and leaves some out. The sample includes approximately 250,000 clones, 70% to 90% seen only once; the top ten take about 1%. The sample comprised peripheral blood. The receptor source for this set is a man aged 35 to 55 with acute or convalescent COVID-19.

The CDR3 region is CASSPDRGGQPQHF. CDR3 sequence (DNA): TGTGCCAGCAGCCCGGACAGGGGAGGTCAGCCCCAGCATTTT. V and J are TRBV7-2 and TRBJ1-5; 9 bases are a match to TRBD1. J lost 6 bases, V lost 5 bases, and 5 bases had no gene match. The CDR3 is 14 residues long. The germline V gene has CDR1 SGHTA and CDR2 FQGNSA.

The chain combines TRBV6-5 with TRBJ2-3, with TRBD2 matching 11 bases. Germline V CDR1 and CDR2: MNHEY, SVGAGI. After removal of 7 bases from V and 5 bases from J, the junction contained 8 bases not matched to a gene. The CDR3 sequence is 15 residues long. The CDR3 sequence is CASTPSGGSGDTQYF. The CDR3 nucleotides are TGTGCCAGCACCCCTAGCGGGGGGTCCGGAGATACGCAGTATTTT.

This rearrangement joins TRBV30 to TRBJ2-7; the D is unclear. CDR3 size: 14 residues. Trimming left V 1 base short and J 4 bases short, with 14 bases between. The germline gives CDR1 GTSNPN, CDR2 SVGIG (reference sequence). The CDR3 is CAWSGPPRQYEQYF. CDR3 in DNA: TGTGCCTGGAGTGGGCCCCCCAGGCAGTACGAGCAGTACTTC.

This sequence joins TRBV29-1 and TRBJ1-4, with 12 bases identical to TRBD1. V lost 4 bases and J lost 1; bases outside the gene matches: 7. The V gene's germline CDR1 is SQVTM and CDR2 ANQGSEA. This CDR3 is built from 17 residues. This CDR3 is CSVVGGQGAGTNEKLFF. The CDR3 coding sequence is TGCAGCGTTGTTGGGGGACAGGGGGCTGGAACTAATGAAAAACTGTTTTTT.

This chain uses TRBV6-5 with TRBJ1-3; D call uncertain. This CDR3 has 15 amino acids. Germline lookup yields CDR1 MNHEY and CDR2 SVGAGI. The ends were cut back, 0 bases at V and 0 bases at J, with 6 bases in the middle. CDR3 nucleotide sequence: TGTGCCAGCAGTTACTCGTCGAGCTCTGGAAACACCATATATTTT. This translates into CASSYSSSSGNTIYF.

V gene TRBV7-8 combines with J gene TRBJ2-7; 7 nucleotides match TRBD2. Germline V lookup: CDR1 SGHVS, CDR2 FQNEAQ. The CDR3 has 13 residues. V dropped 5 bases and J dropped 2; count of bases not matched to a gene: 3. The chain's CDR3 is CASSVGLAYEQYF. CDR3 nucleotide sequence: TGTGCCAGCAGCGTCGGACTAGCCTACGAGCAGTACTTC.

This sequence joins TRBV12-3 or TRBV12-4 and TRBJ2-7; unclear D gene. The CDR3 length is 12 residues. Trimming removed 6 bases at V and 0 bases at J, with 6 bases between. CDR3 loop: CASSPSSYEQYF. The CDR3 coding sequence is TGTGCCAGCAGCCCGAGCTCCTACGAGCAGTACTTC.

The CDR3 region has the DNA TGTGCCAGCAGCCAGGGACAGGTCTATAATTCACCCCTCCACTTT. Amino acid sequence: CASSQGQVYNSPLHF. This chain joins TRBV3-1 (or the pseudogene TRBV3-2) and TRBJ1-6, with 8 bases lining up with TRBD1. The CDR3 runs to 15 residues. The ends lost 3 bases at V and 3 bases at J; junction bases unmatched: 1. Germline CDR1 is LGHDT and CDR2 is YNNKEL (reference sequence).

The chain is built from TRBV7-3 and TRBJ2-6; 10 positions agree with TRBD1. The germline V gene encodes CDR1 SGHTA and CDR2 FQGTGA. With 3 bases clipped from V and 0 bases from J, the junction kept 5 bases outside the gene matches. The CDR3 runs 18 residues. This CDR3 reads CASSLPGQGRSGANVLTF. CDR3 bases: TGTGCCAGCAGCTTGCCGGGACAGGGGCGCTCTGGGGCCAACGTCCTGACTTTC. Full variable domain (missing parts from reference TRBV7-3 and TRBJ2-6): GAGVSQTPSNKVTEKGKYVELRCDPISGHTALYWYRQSLGQGPEFLIYFQGTGAADDSGLPNDRFFAVRPEGSVSTLKIQRTERGDSAVYLCASSLPGQGRSGANVLTFGAGSRLTVL.

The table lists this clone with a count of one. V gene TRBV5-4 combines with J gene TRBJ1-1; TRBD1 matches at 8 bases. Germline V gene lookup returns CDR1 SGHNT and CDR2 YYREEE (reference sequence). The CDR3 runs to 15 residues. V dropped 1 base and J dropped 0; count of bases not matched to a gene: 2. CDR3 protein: CASSLRTGMNTEAFF. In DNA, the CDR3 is TGTGCCAGCAGCTTGAGGACAGGGATGAACACTGAAGCTTTCTTT.

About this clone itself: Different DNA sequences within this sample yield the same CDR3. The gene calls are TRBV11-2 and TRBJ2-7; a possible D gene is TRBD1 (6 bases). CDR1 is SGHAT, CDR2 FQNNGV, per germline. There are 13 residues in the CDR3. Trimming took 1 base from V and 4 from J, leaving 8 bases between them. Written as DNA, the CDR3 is TGTGCCAGCAGCTTAGTCAGGGGATACGAGCAGTACTTC. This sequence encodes CASSLVRGYEQYF.

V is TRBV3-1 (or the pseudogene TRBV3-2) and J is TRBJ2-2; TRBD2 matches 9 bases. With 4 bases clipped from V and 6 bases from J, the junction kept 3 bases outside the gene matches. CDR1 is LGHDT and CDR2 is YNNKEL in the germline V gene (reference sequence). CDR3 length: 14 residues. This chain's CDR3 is CASSRGLASGELFF. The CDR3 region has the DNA TGTGCCAGCAGCCGAGGACTAGCGTCCGGGGAGCTGTTTTTT.

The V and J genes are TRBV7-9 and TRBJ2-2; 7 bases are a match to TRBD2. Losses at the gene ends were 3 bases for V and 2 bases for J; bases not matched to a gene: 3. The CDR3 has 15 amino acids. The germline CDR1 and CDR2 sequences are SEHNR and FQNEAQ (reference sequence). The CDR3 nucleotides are TGTGCCAGCAGCTTGACGGGGGGAAACACCGGGGAGCTGTTTTTT. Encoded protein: CASSLTGGNTGELFF. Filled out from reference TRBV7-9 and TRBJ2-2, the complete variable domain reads DTGVSQNPRHKITKRGQNVTFRCDPISEHNRLYWYRQTLGQGPEFLTYFQNEAQLEKSRLLSDRFSAERPKGSFSTLEIQRTEQGDSAMYLCASSLTGGNTGELFFGEGSRLTVL.

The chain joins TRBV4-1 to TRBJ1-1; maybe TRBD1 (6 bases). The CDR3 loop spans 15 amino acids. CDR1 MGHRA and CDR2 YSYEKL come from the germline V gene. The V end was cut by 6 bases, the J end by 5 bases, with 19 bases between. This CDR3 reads CASSHSQGQRTEAFF. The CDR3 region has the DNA TGCGCCAGCAGTCATTCTCAGGGGCAGAGAACTGAAGCTTTCTTT.

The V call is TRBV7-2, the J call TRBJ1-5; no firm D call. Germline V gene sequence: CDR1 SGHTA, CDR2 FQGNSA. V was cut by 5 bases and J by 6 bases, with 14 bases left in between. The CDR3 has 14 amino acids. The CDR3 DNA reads TGTGCCAGCAGCCCGGGGTCGGGCAGTCAGCCCCAGCATTTT. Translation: CASSPGSGSQPQHF.

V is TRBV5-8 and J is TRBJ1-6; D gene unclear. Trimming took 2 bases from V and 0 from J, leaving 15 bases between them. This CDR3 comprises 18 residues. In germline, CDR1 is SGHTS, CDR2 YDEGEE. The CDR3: CASSLSRIYSSYNSPLHF. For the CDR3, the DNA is TGTGCCAGCAGCTTATCCAGGATTTACAGCTCCTATAATTCACCCCTCCACTTT. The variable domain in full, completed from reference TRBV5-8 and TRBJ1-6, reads EAGVTQSPTHLIKTRGQQATLRCSPISGHTSVYWYQQALGLGLQFLLWYDEGEERNRGNFPPRFSGRQFPNYSSELNVNALELEDSALYLCASSLSRIYSSYNSPLHFGNGTRLTVT.

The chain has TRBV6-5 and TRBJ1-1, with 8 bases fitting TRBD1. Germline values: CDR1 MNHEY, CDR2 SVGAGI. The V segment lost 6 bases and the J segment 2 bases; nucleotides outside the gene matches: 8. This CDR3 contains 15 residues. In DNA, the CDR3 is TGTGCCAGCAGGGGGGCCGACAGGGGTAACACTGAAGCTTTCTTT. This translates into CASRGADRGNTEAFF.

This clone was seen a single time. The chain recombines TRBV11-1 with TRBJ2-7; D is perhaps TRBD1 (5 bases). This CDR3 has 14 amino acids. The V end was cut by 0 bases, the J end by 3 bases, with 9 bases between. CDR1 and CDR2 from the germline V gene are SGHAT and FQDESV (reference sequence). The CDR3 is CASSLAGPRYEQYF. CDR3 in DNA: TGTGCCAGCAGCTTAGCGGGGCCCCGCTACGAGCAGTACTTC.

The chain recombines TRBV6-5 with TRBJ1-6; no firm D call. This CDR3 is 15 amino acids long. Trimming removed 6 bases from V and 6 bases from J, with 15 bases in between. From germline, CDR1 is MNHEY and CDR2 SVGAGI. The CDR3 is CASRTPREVNSPLHF. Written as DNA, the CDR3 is TGTGCCAGCAGGACCCCCCGCGAGGTTAATTCACCCCTCCACTTT.

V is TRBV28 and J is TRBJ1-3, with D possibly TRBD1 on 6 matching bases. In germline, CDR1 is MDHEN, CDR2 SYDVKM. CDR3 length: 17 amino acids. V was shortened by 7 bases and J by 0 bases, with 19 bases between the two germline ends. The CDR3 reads CASTWGGGTISGNTIYF. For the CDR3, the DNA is TGTGCCAGCACCTGGGGAGGGGGGACAATCTCTGGAAACACCATATATTTT.

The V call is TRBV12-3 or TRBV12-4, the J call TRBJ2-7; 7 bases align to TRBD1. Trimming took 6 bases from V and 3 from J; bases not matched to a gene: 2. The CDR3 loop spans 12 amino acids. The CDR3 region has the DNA TGTGCCAGCAGGGGACAGAACTACGAGCAGTACTTC. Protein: CASRGQNYEQYF.